These 29 T cell receptor beta chains came from one sample sequenced in a study of post-analysis software for immune sequencing data. Points from the study as a whole: Patients carried roughly five TRBV segments more frequently than controls did, and TRBV5-6, TRBV5-1 and TRBV20-1 were among them.

Their cognate antigens are unknown. Unique molecular identifiers were carried by the TCR beta cDNA libraries. TCRdb ran MiXCR on the PCR reads and lists one entry per CDR3 protein. The table shows hundreds of thousands of distinct CDR3 sequences, with around 40% occurring only once. The sample taken for sequencing was blood. The receptors come from a girl aged 10-17 years with multiple sclerosis.

In its sample, this clonotype was seen a few times. The chain is built from TRBV5-1 and TRBJ2-7, with TRBD2 identical over 7 bases. The V and J ends lost 1 base and 2 bases, in that order; junction bases with no gene match: 3. CDR1 is SGHRS, CDR2 YFSETQ, per germline. The CDR3 has 14 residues. The CDR3 loop reads CASSLLAAAYEQYF. CDR3 nucleotide sequence: TGCGCCAGCAGCTTGCTAGCGGCAGCCTACGAGCAGTACTTC.

Only a few counts were recorded for this clonotype. The J gene is TRBJ2-7, the V gene TRBV29-1; D possibly uses TRBD1 or TRBD2 (5 bases each). V lost 4 bases and J 0 bases, leaving 16 bases between the germline ends. Per the germline V gene, CDR1 is SQVTM and CDR2 is ANQGSEA. The CDR3 spans 15 residues. This chain's CDR3 is CSVARGRTPSYEQYF. The CDR3 nucleotides are TGCAGCGTTGCCCGGGGCAGGACTCCCTCCTACGAGCAGTACTTC.

This clonotype was detected a few times. The rearrangement links TRBV29-1 to TRBJ2-3; possibly TRBD2 for D (5 bases). Trimming took off 5 bases at V and 7 bases at J, with 10 bases between the two ends. The CDR3 totals 11 residues. Germline loops: CDR1 SQVTM, CDR2 ANQGSEA. CDR3 coding DNA: TGCAGCGTTCGTGGAGGCCATACGCAGTATTTT. It specifies CSVRGGHTQYF.

This clonotype has more than one count but fewer than ten. The genes are TRBV12-3 or TRBV12-4 and TRBJ2-1; the match to TRBD2 covers 13 bases. The CDR3 has 17 amino acids. V gave up 5 bases and J gave up 2 bases; unmatched junction bases: 6. As DNA, the CDR3 is TGTGCCAGCAGTCCCCGGACTAGCGGGGGTACCTACAATGAGCAGTTCTTC. Translated: CASSPRTSGGTYNEQFF.

The chain joins TRBV12-3 or TRBV12-4 to TRBJ2-5, with 8 bases fitting TRBD2. The trim removed 8 bases at V and 11 bases at J, leaving 13 bases unmatched. This CDR3 is built from 13 residues. The CDR3 loop reads CASGYTGRGEQYF. In nucleotides, the CDR3 is TGTGCCAGCGGTTATACAGGGCGGGGGGAGCAGTACTTC.

This clonotype was counted between two and nine times. In DNA, the CDR3 is TGCGCCAGCAGCTTGGATGTGGGCAGGGGATATGGCTACACCTTC. Protein sequence: CASSLDVGRGYGYTF. The chain has TRBV5-1 and TRBJ1-2, with D maybe TRBD1 (6 bases). The V end lost 0 bases, the J end lost 5 bases, and 14 bases lay between the germline ends. Per germline, CDR1 SGHRS and CDR2 YFSETQ. The CDR3 loop spans 15 amino acids.

This chain uses TRBV6-5 with TRBJ2-5; TRBD1 matches at 11 bases. The end of the DNA aligns better with TRBJ2-7, so the J call may be wrong. Germline V gene lookup returns CDR1 MNHEY and CDR2 SVGAGI. This CDR3 has 18 amino acids. The DNA for the CDR3 is TGTGCCAGCAGTCACCAAAGCCCGGGACAGGGGGGTGACTACGAGCAGTACTTC. Translated: CASSHQSPGQGGDYEQYF.

V and J are TRBV5-1 and TRBJ2-5; D might be TRBD1 or TRBD2, each matching 5 bases. The CDR3 is 14 residues long. Trimming pared 2 bases from V and 2 bases from J, leaving 10 bases between. The germline V gene has CDR1 SGHRS and CDR2 YFSETQ. The CDR3 reads CASSFRDGQETQYF. CDR3 DNA: TGCGCCAGCAGCTTCCGGGACGGTCAAGAGACCCAGTACTTC.

The V gene is TRBV6-6, the J gene TRBJ2-1; 10 nucleotides agree with TRBD2. J was trimmed by 9 bases and V by 6 bases; bases with no gene match: 8. The CDR3 is made up of 14 amino acids. Germline-derived CDR1 and CDR2 are MNHNY and SVGAGI (reference sequence). CDR3 residues: CASSPTSGTSEQFF. The CDR3 region has the DNA TGTGCCAGCAGCCCAACTAGCGGGACTAGTGAGCAGTTCTTC.

The rearrangement joins TRBV5-6 to TRBJ2-7, with 9 positions matching TRBD1. Germline V CDR1 and CDR2: SGHDT, YYEEEE. The CDR3 covers 16 residues. With 0 bases clipped from V and 5 bases from J, the junction kept 9 bases outside the gene matches. The CDR3: CASSLELPDRGDEQYF. The CDR3 DNA follows: TGTGCCAGCAGCTTGGAGCTACCGGACAGGGGTGACGAGCAGTACTTC.

CDR3 amino acids: CSARPHRDLITDTQYF. CDR3 DNA sequence: TGCAGTGCTAGACCCCACAGGGACCTGATCACAGATACGCAGTATTTT. The J gene is TRBJ2-3, the V gene TRBV20-1; D perhaps matches TRBD1 (6 bases). This CDR3 is built from 16 residues. The germline V gene encodes CDR1 DFQATT and CDR2 SNEGSKA (reference sequence). The ends were cut back, 2 bases at V and 2 bases at J, with 17 bases in the middle.

The chain combines TRBV7-2 with TRBJ2-7; D is possibly TRBD1 (6 bases). The assigned J gene may be wrong: the sequence end matches TRBJ2-4 better. Germline assignment: CDR1 SGHTA and CDR2 FQGNSA. The CDR3 sequence is 15 residues long. The CDR3 bases are TGTGCCAGCAGCTTAGAGGGGGACAACTTAAACATTCAGTACTTC. This sequence encodes CASSLEGDNLNIQYF.

This chain uses TRBV11-1 with TRBJ2-5; either TRBD1 or TRBD2 may fit D (5 bases each). Germline V gene data show CDR1 as SGHAT and CDR2 as FQDESV (reference sequence). This CDR3 comprises 13 residues. V was cut by 4 bases and J by 1 base, with 7 bases left in between. The DNA for the CDR3 is TGTGCCAGCAGCTGGGGACCCCAAGAGACCCAGTACTTC. The encoded protein is CASSWGPQETQYF.

The chain has TRBV4-2 and TRBJ2-6; possible D gene TRBD2, 5 bases. V lost 0 bases, J lost 7 bases, and 19 bases lay in between. CDR3 size: 18 residues. Per the germline V gene, CDR1 is LGHNA and CDR2 is YNFKEQ. CDR3 in amino acids: CASSQDAGWSLGANVLTF. The CDR3 DNA reads as TGTGCCAGCAGCCAAGATGCGGGCTGGTCTCTGGGAGCCAACGTCCTGACTTTC.

V usage is TRBV29-1 and J usage is TRBJ1-5; no reliable D call. CDR1 is SQVTM and CDR2 is ANQGSEA in the germline V gene. This CDR3 has 13 amino acids. The CDR3 is CIATDGQYQPQHF. CDR3 coding DNA: TGCATCGCCACGGACGGCCAATATCAGCCCCAGCATTTT.

The chain recombines TRBV3-1 with TRBJ2-5; TRBD2 agrees at 10 bases. The CDR3 runs 16 residues. Per germline, CDR1 LGHDT and CDR2 YNNKEL (reference sequence). The J segment lost 4 bases and the V segment lost 1 base, leaving 6 bases of the junction unmatched. CDR3 residues: CASSQVGLAGVETQYF. The CDR3 region has the DNA TGTGCCAGCAGCCAAGTTGGCCTAGCGGGAGTAGAGACCCAGTACTTC.

As regards this clonotype: This CDR3 is missing its conserved last phenylalanine or tryptophan, likely due to a read error. The chain recombines TRBV4-3 with TRBJ2-3; D possibly matches TRBD1 or TRBD2 (6 bases each). V lost 4 bases and J lost 1, with 15 bases in between. The germline V gene has CDR1 LGHNA and CDR2 YSLEER. The CDR3 runs to 16 residues. CDR3 in amino acids: CASSPGGGGGTDTQYL. DNA for the CDR3: TGCGCCAGCAGCCCTGGTGGAGGGGGAGGCACAGATACGCAGTATTTG.

The chain couples TRBV6-1 to TRBJ2-6, with D possibly matching TRBD1 (5 bases). CDR3 length equals 13 residues. CDR1 and CDR2 from the germline V gene are MNHNS and SASEGT. Between the trimmed V and J ends, which lost 11 bases and 8 bases, there was a span of 16 bases. The CDR3 loop reads CAVAREFSNVLTF. The CDR3 coding sequence is TGTGCCGTGGCCAGGGAATTTTCCAACGTCCTGACTTTC.

The sample holds a few counts of this clonotype. The J gene is TRBJ2-1, the V gene TRBV5-1; TRBD2 matches 10 bases. The V segment lost 3 bases and the J segment 5 bases; nucleotides outside the gene matches: 11. The CDR3 has 17 residues. Germline V gene lookup returns CDR1 SGHRS and CDR2 YFSETQ. The CDR3 DNA follows: TGCGCCAGCAGCTCCAACCCCGGGACTAGCGCTAACAATGAGCAGTTCTTC. It is translated as CASSSNPGTSANNEQFF. Based on the CDR3 plus reference TRBV5-1 and TRBJ2-1, the full variable domain is KAGVTQTPRYLIKTRGQQVTLSCSPISGHRSVSWYQQTPGQGLQFLFEYFSETQRNKGNFPGRFSGRQFSNSRSEMNVSTLELGDSALYLCASSSNPGTSANNEQFFGPGTRLTVL.

This chain links TRBV5-1 with TRBJ1-1, with D perhaps matching TRBD1 (6 bases). Germline CDR1 SGHRS, CDR2 YFSETQ. The CDR3 is 15 amino acids. With 6 bases removed from V and 1 base from J, the gap between germline ends came to 16 bases. CDR3 protein: CASNPPGGWNTEAFF. Here the CDR3 DNA reads TGCGCCAGCAACCCACCGGGGGGCTGGAACACTGAAGCTTTCTTT.

The gene calls are TRBV5-1 and TRBJ1-1, with D unresolved. CDR3 length: 14 amino acids. Germline CDR1 reads SGHRS; CDR2 reads YFSETQ. V was trimmed by 2 bases and J by 3 bases, leaving 11 bases between them. For the CDR3, the DNA is TGCGCCAGCAGCTTAACCCCTGGGGACACTGAAGCTTTCTTT. Translating gives CASSLTPGDTEAFF.

This clonotype was counted between two and nine times. The V call is TRBV20-1, the J call TRBJ2-4; D call uncertain. Germline assignment: CDR1 DFQATT and CDR2 SNEGSKA (reference sequence). The ends were cut back, 6 bases at V and 2 bases at J, with 2 bases in the middle. This CDR3 spans 10 amino acids. For the CDR3, the DNA is TGCAGTGCAACCAAAAACATTCAGTACTTC. Translated: CSATKNIQYF.

V gene TRBV13 combines with J gene TRBJ2-5; 7 nucleotides line up with TRBD2. V gave up 4 bases and J gave up 5 bases; unmatched junction bases: 19. This CDR3 region has 18 residues. Germline CDR1 PRHDT, CDR2 FYEKMQ (reference sequence). The CDR3 DNA is TGTGCCAGCAGCTCCCGGCCTAGCGGAGACCTCCTCCGTGAGACCCAGTACTTC. It translates to CASSSRPSGDLLRETQYF.

The J gene is TRBJ2-7, the V gene TRBV29-1; possibly TRBD1 or TRBD2 for D (5 bases each). Germline CDR1 and CDR2: SQVTM and ANQGSEA. Trimming removed 7 bases at V and 5 bases at J, with 18 bases between. This CDR3 contains 13 residues. CDR3 protein: CSAVREGNHEQYF. In DNA, the CDR3 is TGCAGCGCTGTACGCGAGGGGAACCACGAGCAGTACTTC.

This clonotype has only a few counts. The chain joins TRBV7-9 to TRBJ2-6; D may match TRBD1 or TRBD2 (5 bases each). Germline V gene data show CDR1 as SEHNR and CDR2 as FQNEAQ (reference sequence). The CDR3 has 15 residues. The V and J ends lost 1 base and 2 bases respectively, with 6 bases between them. The CDR3 here is CASSLVGAGANVLTF. CDR3 DNA: TGTGCCAGCAGCTTAGTGGGGGCTGGGGCCAACGTCCTGACTTTC.

A few counts support this clonotype. The chain is built from TRBV15 and TRBJ2-3; TRBD2 agrees at 7 bases. CDR1 is LNHNV and CDR2 is YYDKDF in the germline V gene (reference sequence). The CDR3 totals 16 residues. V dropped 1 base and J dropped 7; count of bases not matched to a gene: 11. CDR3: CATSRVLAAGENTQYF. The CDR3 DNA follows: TGTGCCACCAGCAGAGTCCTCGCGGCGGGAGAGAATACGCAGTATTTT.

The gene calls are TRBV3-1 and TRBJ2-5, with D perhaps assigned TRBD1 or TRBD2 (5 bases each). This CDR3 has 13 residues. Germline-derived CDR1 and CDR2 are LGHDT and YNNKEL (reference sequence). Trimming cost V 1 base and J 13 bases, with 16 bases left between them. The CDR3: CASSQAMVGERYF. Written as DNA, the CDR3 is TGTGCCAGCAGCCAAGCCATGGTGGGGGAGCGGTACTTC.

In its sample, this clonotype was seen a few times. V is TRBV29-1 and J is TRBJ2-5, with 7 positions matching TRBD2. Germline V gene sequence: CDR1 SQVTM, CDR2 ANQGSEA. Trimming took 7 bases from V and 4 from J; bases not matched to a gene: 18. This CDR3 has 16 amino acids. CDR3 sequence (DNA): TGCAGCGCCCACATCGCTGGCGGGAGAGGGGCAGAGACCCAGTACTTC. The encoded protein is CSAHIAGGRGAETQYF.

The genes are TRBV6-2 or TRBV6-3 and TRBJ2-1; TRBD1 matches at 11 bases. CDR3 size: 14 residues. Losses at the gene ends were 7 bases for V and 9 bases for J; bases not matched to a gene: 8. Germline V CDR1 and CDR2: MNHEY, SVGEGT. The CDR3 DNA is TGTGCCAGCACCCGGACAGGGGGCCTCGGTGAGCAGTTCTTC. Translated, it gives CASTRTGGLGEQFF.